The rows below give T cell receptor beta chains drawn from one sample of a study of OX40 agonist ivuxolimab in advanced cancers. Only in-frame clones appear in the TCRdb table, and some are missing; sequencing was by immunoSEQ multiplex PCR. Seen here are about 80,000 clones, around 93% observed once, and the top ten hold approximately 8%. The sequencing used CD4+ or CD8+ T cells sorted from blood, collected in a trial of the OX40 agonist ivuxolimab. The source of these receptors is an adult with an advanced solid tumor such as melanoma, head and neck, liver or kidney cancer. The CDR3 runs from the conserved cysteine through the conserved F or W. A D gene is named only where the DNA matches it firmly. Some rows have no size entry. The others give once, few or many, or a class for an expanded clone.

v_call	clone_size	j_call	d_call	cdr3_aa	cdr3_nt
TRBV7-2	.	TRBJ1-5	.	CASSRRAGYSNQPQHF	TGTGCCAGCAGCAGGAGAGCCGGTTATAGCAATCAGCCCCAGCATTTT
TRBV5-6	once	TRBJ2-7	.	CASSLVTAGLYEQYF	TGTGCCAGCAGCTTGGTAACAGCCGGGCTTTACGAGCAGTACTTC
TRBV2	.	TRBJ2-1	TRBD2	CASSATSGGYNEQFF	TGTGCCAGCAGCGCGACTAGCGGGGGGTACAATGAGCAGTTCTTC
TRBV21-1	.	TRBJ2-7	.	CASSKAVVTYEQYF	TGTGCCAGCAGCAAAGCAGTAGTAACCTACGAGCAGTACTTC
TRBV27	.	TRBJ1-5	.	CASRGGAYNQPQHF	TGTGCCAGCAGGGGGGGGGCTTACAATCAGCCCCAGCATTTT
TRBV7-9	.	TRBJ2-7	TRBD2	CASSLVREVGEQYF	TGTGCCAGCAGCTTAGTTCGGGAGGTTGGGGAGCAGTACTTC
TRBV7-9	.	TRBJ2-5	TRBD2	CASTPDGGGNQETQYF	TGTGCCAGCACCCCCGATGGGGGGGGGAATCAAGAGACCCAGTACTTC
TRBV5-6	.	TRBJ2-7	.	CASSFRQSLYEQYF	TGTGCCAGCAGCTTCAGGCAGAGCCTCTACGAGCAGTACTTC
TRBV7-6	.	TRBJ1-2	TRBD1	CASSLNPGQGYGYTF	TGTGCCAGCAGCTTAAACCCCGGACAGGGCTATGGCTACACCTTC
TRBV27	few	TRBJ2-7	TRBD1	CASSPNSGTGSSYEQYF	TGTGCCAGCAGTCCCAATTCCGGGACAGGGAGCTCCTACGAGCAGTACTTC
TRBV15	.	TRBJ1-5	TRBD1	CATSRDRHSNQPQHF	TGTGCCACCAGCCGGGACAGACATAGCAATCAGCCCCAGCATTTT
TRBV6-5	.	TRBJ2-7	TRBD1	CASSTTGTEYF	TGTGCCAGCAGTACCACCGGGACAGAGTACTTC
TRBV4-2	.	TRBJ2-7	.	CASSQITGIHYEQYF	TGTGCCAGCAGCCAAATTACAGGGATTCATTACGAGCAGTACTTC
TRBV27	once	TRBJ2-7	TRBD2	CASSLGTSGYEQYF	TGTGCCAGCAGTTTAGGGACTAGCGGCTACGAGCAGTACTTC
TRBV23-1	.	TRBJ2-7	TRBD1	CASRRGQGAYEQYF	TGCGCCAGCAGGCGGGGACAGGGGGCCTACGAGCAGTACTTC
TRBV27	.	TRBJ1-3	.	CASSTGLTGNTIYF	TGTGCCAGCAGTACAGGGTTGACGGGAAACACCATATATTTT
TRBV13	once	TRBJ1-2	.	CASSSGRGNYGYTF	TGTGCCAGCAGCTCCGGAAGGGGCAACTATGGCTACACCTTC
TRBV9	.	TRBJ1-2	.	CASSVAVVVGPTLANYGYTF	TGTGCCAGCAGCGTAGCCGTAGTCGTGGGACCGACGTTAGCTAACTATGGCTACACCTTC
TRBV13	.	TRBJ1-1	.	CASSGMNTEAFF	TGTGCCAGCAGCGGAATGAACACTGAAGCTTTCTTT
TRBV11-2	.	TRBJ1-1	.	CASSLWLNTEAFF	TGTGCCAGCAGCTTATGGCTGAACACTGAAGCTTTCTTT
TRBV11-2	.	TRBJ2-7	.	CATSLSPSPYYEQYF	TGTGCCACCTCACTTAGTCCCAGCCCCTACTACGAGCAGTACTTC
TRBV13	few	TRBJ1-1	.	CASSRQYTEAFF	TGTGCCAGCAGCCGACAGTACACTGAAGCTTTCTTT
TRBV11-2	.	TRBJ1-1	.	CASSLDLGPEAFF	TGTGCCAGCAGCTTAGATCTCGGGCCCGAAGCTTTCTTT
TRBV4-3	.	TRBJ2-7	.	CASSPSVGGQGVSEQYF	TGCGCCAGCAGCCCCTCGGTCGGGGGCCAGGGGGTCTCCGAGCAGTACTTC
TRBV27	few	TRBJ1-2	TRBD1	CASSIGQGYTHGYTF	TGTGCCAGCAGTATTGGACAGGGGTACACTCATGGCTACACCTTC
TRBV2	.	TRBJ2-7	.	CASTWRETYEQYF	TGTGCCAGCACTTGGAGAGAGACCTACGAGCAGTACTTC